This T cell receptor beta chain was identified during a study of cytomegalovirus exposure and HLA in healthy donors. Study-level findings and limits: The tendency of first-cohort TCR clusters to co-occur in the roughly 120 validation repertoires was identified by a subsequent analysis.

CDR1 is GTSNPN, CDR2 SVGIG, per germline (reference sequence). This CDR3 comprises 18 residues. The V and J ends lost 0 bases and 0 bases, in that order; junction bases with no gene match: 5. A remark on this clone: The antigen remains undetermined.

Separate from the 666-subject first cohort was the approximately 130-subject validation cohort, to which the donors belonged. Using immunoSEQ multiplex PCR, the repertoire was profiled, and TCRdb retains in-frame clones only, with some absent. The repertoire holds around 300,000 clones, with approximately 87% as singletons. The sequence was collected from a woman aged 18-30 years in good health and CMV-seronegative. The sequenced sample consisted of PBMCs. V is TRBV30 and J is TRBJ2-4, with TRBD2 matching 13 bases. The CDR3 sequence is CAWSVRLAGGLAKNIQYF. For the CDR3, the DNA is TGTGCCTGGAGTGTCCGACTAGCGGGAGGCTTAGCCAAAAACATTCAGTACTTC.